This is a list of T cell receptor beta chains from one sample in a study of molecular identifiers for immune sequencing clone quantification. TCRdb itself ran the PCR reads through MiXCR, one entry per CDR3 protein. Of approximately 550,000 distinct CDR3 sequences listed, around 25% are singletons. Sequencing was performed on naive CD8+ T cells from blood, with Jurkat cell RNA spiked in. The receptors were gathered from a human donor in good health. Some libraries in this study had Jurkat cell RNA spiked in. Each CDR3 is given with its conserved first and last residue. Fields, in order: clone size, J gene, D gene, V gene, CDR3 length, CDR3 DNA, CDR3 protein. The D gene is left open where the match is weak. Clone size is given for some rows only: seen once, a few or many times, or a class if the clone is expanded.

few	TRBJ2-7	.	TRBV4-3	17	TGCGCCAGCAGCCAAGATCTTTTAGCGGCTAGCTCCTACGAGCAGTACTTC	CASSQDLLAASSYEQYF
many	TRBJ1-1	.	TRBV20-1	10	TGCAGTGCCCAGGGTTCTGAAGCTTTCTTT	CSAQGSEAFF
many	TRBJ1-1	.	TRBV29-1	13	TGCAGCGTTGTCCCCAGGGGAGGGACTGAAGCTTTCTTT	CSVVPRGGTEAFF
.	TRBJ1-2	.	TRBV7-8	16	TGTGCCAGCAGTCCATTCCTTGTGGACTCTAACTATGGCTACACCTTC	CASSPFLVDSNYGYTF
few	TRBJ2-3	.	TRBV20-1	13	TGCAGTGCTAGATTCCCAAGCACAGATACGCAGTATTTT	CSARFPSTDTQYF
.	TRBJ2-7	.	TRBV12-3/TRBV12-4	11	TGTGCCAGCAGAGGAGTCCACGAGCAGTACTTC	CASRGVHEQYF
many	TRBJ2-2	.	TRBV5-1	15	TGCGCCAGCAGCTTCGCTAGCGAGAACACCGGGGAGCTGTTTTTT	CASSFASENTGELFF
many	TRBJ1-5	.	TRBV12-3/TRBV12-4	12	TGTGCCAACGGGGTGAGCAATCAGCCCCAGCATTTT	CANGVSNQPQHF
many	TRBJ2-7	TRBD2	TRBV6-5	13	TGTGCCAGCAGCTCGCCCGGGGGGTACGAGCAGTACTTC	CASSSPGGYEQYF
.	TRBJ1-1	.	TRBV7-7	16	TGTGCTAGCAGCTTATTACGGACAGACAGTGGCACTGAAGCTTTCTTT	CASSLLRTDSGTEAFF
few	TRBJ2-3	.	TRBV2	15	TGTGCCAGCAGTGAATGGCCCCGGGGGACAGATACGCAGTATTTT	CASSEWPRGTDTQYF
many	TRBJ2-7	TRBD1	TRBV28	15	TGTGCCAGCAGTTTGTACAGGGGCCCGGCCTACGAGCAGTACTTC	CASSLYRGPAYEQYF
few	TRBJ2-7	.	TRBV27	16	TGTGCCAGCAGTCCCAATAGCCGGAAGAGCTCCTACGAGCAGTACTTC	CASSPNSRKSSYEQYF
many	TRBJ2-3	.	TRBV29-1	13	TGCAGCGTTGAAGGCCACCATGGAGATACGCAGTATTTT	CSVEGHHGDTQYF
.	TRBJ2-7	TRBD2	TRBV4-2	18	TGTGCCAGCAGCCAAACCCTAAATAGCGGGAGGACCTCCTACGAGCAGTACTTC	CASSQTLNSGRTSYEQYF
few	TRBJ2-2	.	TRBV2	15	TGTGCCAGCACCGAACCTACTAAGAACACCGGGGAGCTGTTTTTT	CASTEPTKNTGELFF
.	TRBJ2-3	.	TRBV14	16	TGTGCCAGCAGCCAGTTGTCCTATTCTAGCACAGATACGCAGTATTTT	CASSQLSYSSTDTQYF
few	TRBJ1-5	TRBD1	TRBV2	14	TGTGCCAGCAGGGATACCGGGACAGTGCAGCCCCAGCATTTT	CASRDTGTVQPQHF
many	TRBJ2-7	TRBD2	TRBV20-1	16	TGCAGTGCTAGAGTGTCTAGCGGGAGGGACCCCTACGAGCAGTACTTC	CSARVSSGRDPYEQYF
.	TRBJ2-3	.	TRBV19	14	TGTGCCAGTAGCCCAGCCCCGGGCGCAGATACGCAGTATTTT	CASSPAPGADTQYF
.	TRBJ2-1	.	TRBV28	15	TGTGCCAGCAGTTTGGGGGAATCCGAATACATTGAGCAGTTCTTC	CASSLGESEYIEQFF
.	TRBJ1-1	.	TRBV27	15	TGTGCCAGCAGTTTACGCGCCCCCCAACACACTGAAGCTTTCTTT	CASSLRAPQHTEAFF
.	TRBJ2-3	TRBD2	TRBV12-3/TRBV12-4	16	TGTGCCAGCAGTTTATCGGTAGCGGGAGCCACAGCTACGCAGTATTTT	CASSLSVAGATATQYF
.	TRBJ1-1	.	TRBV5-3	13	TGTGCCAGCAGCGAGGACAGTAACACTGAAGCTTTCTTT	CASSEDSNTEAFF
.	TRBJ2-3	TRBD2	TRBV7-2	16	TGTGCCAGCAGCATCTTAGCGGGGGGGATCCCAGATACGCAGTATTTT	CASSILAGGIPDTQYF
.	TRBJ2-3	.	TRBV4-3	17	TGCGCCAGCAGCCCCTATGGCGGACTAACCGCCACAGATACGCAGTATTTT	CASSPYGGLTATDTQYF
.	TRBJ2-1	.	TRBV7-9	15	TGTGCCAGCAGCGCGACAGATAACCCCTACAATGAGCAGTTCTTC	CASSATDNPYNEQFF
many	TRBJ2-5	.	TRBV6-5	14	TGTGCCAGCAGTTACGAACAGTACCAAGAGACCCAGTACTTC	CASSYEQYQETQYF
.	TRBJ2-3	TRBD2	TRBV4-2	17	TGTGCCAGCAGCCTCTGGACAGGGACTAGCGGCACAGATACGCAGTATTTT	CASSLWTGTSGTDTQYF
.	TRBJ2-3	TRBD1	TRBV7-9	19	TGTGCCAGCAGCTCCTCGGGACAGGGTATAATCCCCAGCGCAGATACGCAGTATTTT	CASSSSGQGIIPSADTQYF
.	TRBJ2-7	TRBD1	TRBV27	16	TGTGCCAGCAGCCCGCTCTCGGGGACAGGGCCCTACGAGCAGTACTTC	CASSPLSGTGPYEQYF
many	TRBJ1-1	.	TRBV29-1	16	TGCAGCGTTGAAGATCCGGGGTCTGGGGTATTGACTGAAGCTTTCTTT	CSVEDPGSGVLTEAFF
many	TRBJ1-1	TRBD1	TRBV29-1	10	TGCAGCGCCGGACAGGGTGAAGCTTTCTTT	CSAGQGEAFF
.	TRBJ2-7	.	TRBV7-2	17	TGTGCCAGCAGTTCGGAGGGGCGCAGTATATTCTCCTACGAGCAGTGCTTC	CASSSEGRSIFSYEQCF
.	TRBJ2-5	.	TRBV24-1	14	TGTGCCACCAGTGATTTGACAGACCAAGAGACCCAGTACTTC	CATSDLTDQETQYF
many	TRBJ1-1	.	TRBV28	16	TGTGCCAGCAGTGGAGGGGGGGGATGGGATACCACTGAAGCTTTCTTT	CASSGGGGWDTTEAFF
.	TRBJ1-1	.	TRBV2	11	TGTGCCAGCCTGGGGCAGGGTGAAGCTTTCTTT	CASLGQGEAFF
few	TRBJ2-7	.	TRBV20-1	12	TGCAGTGCTAGTGAAGGGGTGGTGGGGCAGTACTTC	CSASEGVVGQYF
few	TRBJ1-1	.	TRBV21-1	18	TGTGCCAGCAGCAAGGGGGCCGGACAGGGGCTACGCGGTACTGAAGCTTTCTTT	CASSKGAGQGLRGTEAFF